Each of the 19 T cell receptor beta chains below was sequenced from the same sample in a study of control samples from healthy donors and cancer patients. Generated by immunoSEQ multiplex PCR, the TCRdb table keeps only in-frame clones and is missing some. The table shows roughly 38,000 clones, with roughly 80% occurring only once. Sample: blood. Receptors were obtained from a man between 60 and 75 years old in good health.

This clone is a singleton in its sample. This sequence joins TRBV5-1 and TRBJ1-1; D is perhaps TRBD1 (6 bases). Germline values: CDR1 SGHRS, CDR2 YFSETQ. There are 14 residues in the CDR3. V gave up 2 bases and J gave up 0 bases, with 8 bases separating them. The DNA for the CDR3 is TGCGCCAGCAGCTTACAGGGAATGAACACTGAAGCTTTCTTT. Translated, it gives CASSLQGMNTEAFF. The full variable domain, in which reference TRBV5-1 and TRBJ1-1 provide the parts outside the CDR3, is KAGVTQTPRYLIKTRGQQVTLSCSPISGHRSVSWYQQTPGQGLQFLFEYFSETQRNKGNFPGRFSGRQFSNSRSEMNVSTLELGDSALYLCASSLQGMNTEAFFGQGTRLTVV.

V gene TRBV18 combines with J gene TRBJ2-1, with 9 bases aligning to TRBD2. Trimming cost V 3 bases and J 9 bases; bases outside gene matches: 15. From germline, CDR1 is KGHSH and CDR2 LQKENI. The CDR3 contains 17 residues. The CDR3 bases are TGTGCCAGCTCACCCCTTAGCAATAGCGGGAGTAGACGTGAGCAGTTCTTC. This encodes CASSPLSNSGSRREQFF. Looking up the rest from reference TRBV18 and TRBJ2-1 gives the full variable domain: NAGVMQNPRHLVRRRGQEARLRCSPMKGHSHVYWYRQLPEEGLKFMVYLQKENIIDESGMPKERFSAEFPKEGPSILRIQQVVRGDSAAYFCASSPLSNSGSRREQFFGPGTRLTVL.

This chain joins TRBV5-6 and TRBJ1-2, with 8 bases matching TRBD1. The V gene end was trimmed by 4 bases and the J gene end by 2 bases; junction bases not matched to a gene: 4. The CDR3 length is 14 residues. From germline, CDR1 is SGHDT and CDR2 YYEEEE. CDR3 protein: CASSIGQGNYGYTF. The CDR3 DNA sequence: TGTGCCAGCAGCATAGGACAGGGAAACTATGGCTACACCTTC.

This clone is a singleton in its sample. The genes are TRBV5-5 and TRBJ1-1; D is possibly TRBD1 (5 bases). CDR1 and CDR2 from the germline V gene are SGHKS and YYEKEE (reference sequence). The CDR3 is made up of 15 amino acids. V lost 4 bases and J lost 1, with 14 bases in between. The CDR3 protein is CASSGTLTENTEAFF. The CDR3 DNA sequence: TGTGCCAGCAGCGGGACTCTTACAGAGAACACTGAAGCTTTCTTT.

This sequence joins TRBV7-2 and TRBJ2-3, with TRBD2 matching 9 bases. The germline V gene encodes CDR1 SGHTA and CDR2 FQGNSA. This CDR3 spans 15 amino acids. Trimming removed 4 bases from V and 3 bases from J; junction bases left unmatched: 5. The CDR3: CASSSRTSVTDTQYF. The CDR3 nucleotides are TGTGCCAGCAGCTCTCGGACTAGCGTGACAGATACGCAGTATTTT.

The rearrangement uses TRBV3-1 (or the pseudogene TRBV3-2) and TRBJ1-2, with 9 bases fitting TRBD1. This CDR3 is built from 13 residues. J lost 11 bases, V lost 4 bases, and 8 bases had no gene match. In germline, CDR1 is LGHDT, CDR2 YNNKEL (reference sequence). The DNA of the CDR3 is TGTGCCAGCAGCCCCACCGGGACAGGGACGTACACCTTC. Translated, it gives CASSPTGTGTYTF.

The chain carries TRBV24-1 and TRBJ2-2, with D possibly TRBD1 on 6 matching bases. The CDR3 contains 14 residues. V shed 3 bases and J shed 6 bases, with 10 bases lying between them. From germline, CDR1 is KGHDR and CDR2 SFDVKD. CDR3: CATSDPDSPGELFF. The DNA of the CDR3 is TGTGCCACCAGTGATCCGGACAGCCCCGGGGAGCTGTTTTTT.

Here the CDR3 DNA reads TGTGCCAGCGGGCTTACTGGAAACACCATATATTTT. Residues: CASGLTGNTIYF. The chain uses TRBV7-9 and TRBJ1-3; D is undetermined. With 8 bases removed from V and 2 bases from J, the gap between germline ends came to 7 bases. Germline V CDR1 and CDR2: SEHNR, FQNEAQ (reference sequence). The CDR3 sequence is 12 residues long.

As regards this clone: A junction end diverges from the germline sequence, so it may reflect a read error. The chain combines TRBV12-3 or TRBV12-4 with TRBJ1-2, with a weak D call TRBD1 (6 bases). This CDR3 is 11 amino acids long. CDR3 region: CASKLQGFLRF. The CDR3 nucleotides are TGTGCCAGCAAGCTCCAGGGGTTTCTCCGTTTC.

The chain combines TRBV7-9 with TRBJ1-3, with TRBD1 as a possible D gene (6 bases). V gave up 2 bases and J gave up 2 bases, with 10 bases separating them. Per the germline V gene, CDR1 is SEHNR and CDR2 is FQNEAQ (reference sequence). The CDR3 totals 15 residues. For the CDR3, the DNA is TGTGCCAGCAGCTTACCGGGACAAACTGGAAACACCATATATTTT. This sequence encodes CASSLPGQTGNTIYF.

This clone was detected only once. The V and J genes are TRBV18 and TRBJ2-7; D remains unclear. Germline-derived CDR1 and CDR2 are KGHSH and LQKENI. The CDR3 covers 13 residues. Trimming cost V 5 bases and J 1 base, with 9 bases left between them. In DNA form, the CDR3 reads TGTGCCAGCTCATCGGCCTTATCCTACGAGCAGTACTTC. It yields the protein CASSSALSYEQYF.

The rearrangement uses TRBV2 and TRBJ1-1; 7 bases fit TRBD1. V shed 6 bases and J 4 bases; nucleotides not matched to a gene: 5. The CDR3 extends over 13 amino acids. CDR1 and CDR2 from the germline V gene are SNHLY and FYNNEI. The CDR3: CASRGGVGTEAFF. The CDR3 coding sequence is TGTGCCAGCAGAGGGGGCGTCGGCACTGAAGCTTTCTTT.

This CDR3 reads CASSRQTGVYEQYF. The CDR3 DNA sequence: TGCGCCAGCAGCCGGCAGACAGGGGTCTACGAGCAGTACTTC. V usage is TRBV4-3 and J usage is TRBJ2-7; 8 bases fit TRBD1. This CDR3 has 14 residues. Losses at the gene ends were 4 bases for V and 3 bases for J; bases not matched to a gene: 5. CDR1 and CDR2 from the germline V gene are LGHNA and YSLEER.

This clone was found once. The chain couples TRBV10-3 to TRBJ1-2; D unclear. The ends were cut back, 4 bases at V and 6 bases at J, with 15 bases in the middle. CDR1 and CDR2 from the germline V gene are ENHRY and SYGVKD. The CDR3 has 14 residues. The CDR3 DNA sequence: TGTGCCATCAGTGGGGGTCCTCAGGTGGATGGCTACACCTTC. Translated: CAISGGPQVDGYTF.

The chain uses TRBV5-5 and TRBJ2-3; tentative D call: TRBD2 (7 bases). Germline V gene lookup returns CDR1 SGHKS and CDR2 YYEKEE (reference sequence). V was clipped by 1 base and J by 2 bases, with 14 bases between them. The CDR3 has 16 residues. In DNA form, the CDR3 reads TGTGCCAGCAGCTTGACGGGGGGCCACTTCACAGATACGCAGTATTTT. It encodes CASSLTGGHFTDTQYF.

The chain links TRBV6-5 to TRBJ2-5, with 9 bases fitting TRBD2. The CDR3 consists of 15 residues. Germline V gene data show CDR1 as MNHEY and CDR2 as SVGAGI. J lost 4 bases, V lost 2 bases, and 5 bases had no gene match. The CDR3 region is CASSYGRGGRETQYF. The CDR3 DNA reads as TGTGCCAGCAGTTACGGGCGGGGGGGGCGAGAGACCCAGTACTTC.

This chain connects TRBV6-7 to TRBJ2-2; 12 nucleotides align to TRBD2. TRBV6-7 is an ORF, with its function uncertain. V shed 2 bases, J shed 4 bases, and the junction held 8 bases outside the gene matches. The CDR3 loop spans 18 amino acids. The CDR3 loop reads CASSYPRWTSGTTGELFF. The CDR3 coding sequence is TGTGCCAGCAGTTACCCCCGCTGGACTAGCGGGACCACCGGGGAGCTGTTTTTT.

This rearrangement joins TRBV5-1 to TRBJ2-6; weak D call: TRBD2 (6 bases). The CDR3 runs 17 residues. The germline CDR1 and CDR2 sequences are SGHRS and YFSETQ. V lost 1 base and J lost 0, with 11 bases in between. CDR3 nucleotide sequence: TGCGCCAGCAGCTTGATGGAGGGCAACTCTGGGGCCAACGTCCTGACTTTC. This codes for CASSLMEGNSGANVLTF.

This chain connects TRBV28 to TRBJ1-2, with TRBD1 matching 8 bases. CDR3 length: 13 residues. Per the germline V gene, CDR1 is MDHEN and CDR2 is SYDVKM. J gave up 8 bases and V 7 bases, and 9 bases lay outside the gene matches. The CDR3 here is CASNSDRGRGYTF. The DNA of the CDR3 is TGTGCCAGCAACTCCGACAGGGGACGGGGCTACACCTTC.